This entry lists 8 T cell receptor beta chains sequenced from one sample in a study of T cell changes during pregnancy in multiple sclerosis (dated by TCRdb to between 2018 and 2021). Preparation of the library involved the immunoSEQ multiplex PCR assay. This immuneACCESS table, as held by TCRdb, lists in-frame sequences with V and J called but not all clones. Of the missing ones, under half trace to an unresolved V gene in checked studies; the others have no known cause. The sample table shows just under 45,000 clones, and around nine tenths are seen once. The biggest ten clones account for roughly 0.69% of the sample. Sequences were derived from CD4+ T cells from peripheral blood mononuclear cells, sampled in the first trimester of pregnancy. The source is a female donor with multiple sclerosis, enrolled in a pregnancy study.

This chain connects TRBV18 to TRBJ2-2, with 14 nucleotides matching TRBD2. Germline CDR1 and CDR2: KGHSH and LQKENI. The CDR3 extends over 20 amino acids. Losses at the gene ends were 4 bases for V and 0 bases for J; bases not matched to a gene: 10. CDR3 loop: CASSLKGLAGEMANTGELFF. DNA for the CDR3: TGTGCCAGCTCACTTAAGGGACTAGCGGGAGAAATGGCGAACACCGGGGAGCTGTTTTTT.

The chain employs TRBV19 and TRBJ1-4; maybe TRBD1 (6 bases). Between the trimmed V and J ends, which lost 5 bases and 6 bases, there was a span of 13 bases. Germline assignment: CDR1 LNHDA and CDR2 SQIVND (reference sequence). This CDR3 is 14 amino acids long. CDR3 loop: CASSPPGTYEKLFF. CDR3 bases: TGTGCCAGTAGTCCACCCGGGACATATGAAAAACTGTTTTTT.

CDR3: CASSVGTSADGYTF. The CDR3 DNA is TGTGCCAGCAGCGTAGGCACTTCCGCGGATGGCTACACCTTC. The chain has TRBV9 and TRBJ1-2, with no clear D. Trimming shortened V by 0 bases and J by 6 bases, and 12 bases separated the two germline ends. The CDR3 length is 14 residues. CDR1 is SGDLS and CDR2 is YYNGEE in the germline V gene.

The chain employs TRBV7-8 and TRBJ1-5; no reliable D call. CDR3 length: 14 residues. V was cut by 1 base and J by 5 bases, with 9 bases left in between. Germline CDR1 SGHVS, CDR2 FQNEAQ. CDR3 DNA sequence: TGTGCCAGCAGCTTAGGCCCTAACTATCAGCCCCAGCATTTT. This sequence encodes CASSLGPNYQPQHF.

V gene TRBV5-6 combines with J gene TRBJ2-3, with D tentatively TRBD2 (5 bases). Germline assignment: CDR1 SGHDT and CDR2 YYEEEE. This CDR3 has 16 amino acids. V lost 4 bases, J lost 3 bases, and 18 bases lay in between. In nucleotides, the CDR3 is TGTGCCAGCAGCCACCTTTTTCGCGGGCCTACAGATACGCAGTATTTT. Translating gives CASSHLFRGPTDTQYF.

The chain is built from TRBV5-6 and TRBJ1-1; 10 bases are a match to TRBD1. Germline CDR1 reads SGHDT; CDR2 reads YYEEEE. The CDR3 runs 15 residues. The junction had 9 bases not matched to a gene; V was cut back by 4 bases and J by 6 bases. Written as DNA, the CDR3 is TGTGCCAGCAGCCTGACCGGGACAGGGGAGTCTGAAGCTTTCTTT. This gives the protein CASSLTGTGESEAFF.

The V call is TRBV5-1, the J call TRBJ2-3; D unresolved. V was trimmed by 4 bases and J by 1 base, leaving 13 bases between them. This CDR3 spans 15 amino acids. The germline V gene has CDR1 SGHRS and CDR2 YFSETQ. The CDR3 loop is CASSQALGGTDTQYF. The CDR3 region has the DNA TGCGCCAGCAGCCAGGCCTTAGGCGGCACAGATACGCAGTATTTT.

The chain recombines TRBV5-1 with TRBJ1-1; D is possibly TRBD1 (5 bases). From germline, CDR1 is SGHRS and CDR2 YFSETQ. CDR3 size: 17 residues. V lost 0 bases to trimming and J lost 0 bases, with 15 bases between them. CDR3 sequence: CASSLGLHGHMNTEAFF. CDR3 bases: TGCGCCAGCAGCTTGGGGTTACACGGACACATGAACACTGAAGCTTTCTTT.